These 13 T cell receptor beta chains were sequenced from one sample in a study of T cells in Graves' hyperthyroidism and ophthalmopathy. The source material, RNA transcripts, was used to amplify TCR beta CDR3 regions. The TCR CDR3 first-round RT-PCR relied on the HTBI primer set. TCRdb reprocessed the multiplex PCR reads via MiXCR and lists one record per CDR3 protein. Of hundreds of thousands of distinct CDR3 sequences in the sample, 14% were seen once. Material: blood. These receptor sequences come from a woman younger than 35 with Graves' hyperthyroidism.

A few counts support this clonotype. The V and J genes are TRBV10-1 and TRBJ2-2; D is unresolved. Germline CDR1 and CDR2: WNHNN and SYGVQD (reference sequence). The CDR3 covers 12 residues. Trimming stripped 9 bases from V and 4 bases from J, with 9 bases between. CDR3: CASQAATGELFF. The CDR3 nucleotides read TGCGCCAGTCAGGCTGCCACCGGGGAGCTGTTTTTT.

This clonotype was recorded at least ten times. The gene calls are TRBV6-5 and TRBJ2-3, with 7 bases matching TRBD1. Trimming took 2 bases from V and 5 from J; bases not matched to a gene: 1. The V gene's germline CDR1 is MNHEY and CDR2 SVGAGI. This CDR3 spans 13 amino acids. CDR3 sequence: CASSYRGQDTQYF. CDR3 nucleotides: TGTGCCAGCAGTTACAGGGGGCAAGATACGCAGTATTTT.

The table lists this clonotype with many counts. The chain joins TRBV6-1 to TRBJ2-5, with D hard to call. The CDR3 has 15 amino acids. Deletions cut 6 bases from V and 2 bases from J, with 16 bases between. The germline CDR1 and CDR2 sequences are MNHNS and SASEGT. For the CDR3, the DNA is TGTGCCAGCAGGAGGCAACCAACCCAGCAAGAGACCCAGTACTTC. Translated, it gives CASRRQPTQQETQYF.

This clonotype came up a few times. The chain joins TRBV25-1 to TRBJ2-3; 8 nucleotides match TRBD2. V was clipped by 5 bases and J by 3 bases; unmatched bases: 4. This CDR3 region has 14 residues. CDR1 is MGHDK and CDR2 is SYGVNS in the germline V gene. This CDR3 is CASSRLALTDTQYF. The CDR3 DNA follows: TGTGCCAGCAGTCGACTAGCGCTAACAGATACGCAGTATTTT.

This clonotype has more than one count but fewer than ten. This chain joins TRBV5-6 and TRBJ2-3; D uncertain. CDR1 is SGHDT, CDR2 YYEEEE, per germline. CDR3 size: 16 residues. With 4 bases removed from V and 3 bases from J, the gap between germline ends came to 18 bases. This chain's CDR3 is CASSKIMNTETDTQYF. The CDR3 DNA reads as TGTGCCAGCAGCAAAATAATGAATACCGAAACAGATACGCAGTATTTT.

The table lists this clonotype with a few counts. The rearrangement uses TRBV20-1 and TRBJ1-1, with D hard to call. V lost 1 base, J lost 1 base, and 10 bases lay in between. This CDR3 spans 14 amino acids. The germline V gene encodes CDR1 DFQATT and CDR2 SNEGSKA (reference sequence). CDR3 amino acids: CSARAGPGNTEAFF. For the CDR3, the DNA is TGCAGTGCTAGAGCCGGGCCCGGGAACACTGAAGCTTTCTTT.

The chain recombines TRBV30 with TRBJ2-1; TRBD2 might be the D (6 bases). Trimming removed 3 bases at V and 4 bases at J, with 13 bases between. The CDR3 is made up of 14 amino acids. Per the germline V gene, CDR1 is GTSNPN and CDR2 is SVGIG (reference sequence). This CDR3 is CAWSRETGYNEQFF. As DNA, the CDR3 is TGTGCCTGGAGCCGGGAGACGGGATACAATGAGCAGTTCTTC.

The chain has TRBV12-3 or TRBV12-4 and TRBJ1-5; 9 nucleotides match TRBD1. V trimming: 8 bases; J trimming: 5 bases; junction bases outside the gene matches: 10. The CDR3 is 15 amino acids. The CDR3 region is CASSRTGEHDQPQHF. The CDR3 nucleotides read TGTGCCAGCTCCAGGACAGGGGAACATGATCAGCCCCAGCATTTT.

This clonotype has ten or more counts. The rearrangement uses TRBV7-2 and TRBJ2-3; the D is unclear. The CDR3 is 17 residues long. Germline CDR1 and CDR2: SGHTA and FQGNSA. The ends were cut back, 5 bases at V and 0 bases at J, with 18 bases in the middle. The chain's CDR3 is CASSVQALGTSTDTQYF. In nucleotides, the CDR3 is TGTGCCAGCAGCGTGCAAGCATTGGGTACTAGCACAGATACGCAGTATTTT.

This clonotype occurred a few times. The CDR3 is CASAKNEQFF. Here the CDR3 DNA reads TGTGCCAGCGCAAAAAATGAGCAGTTCTTC. The rearrangement links TRBV12-3 or TRBV12-4 to TRBJ2-1; D not resolved. The CDR3 loop spans 10 amino acids. Trimming left V 8 bases short and J 7 bases short, with 6 bases between.

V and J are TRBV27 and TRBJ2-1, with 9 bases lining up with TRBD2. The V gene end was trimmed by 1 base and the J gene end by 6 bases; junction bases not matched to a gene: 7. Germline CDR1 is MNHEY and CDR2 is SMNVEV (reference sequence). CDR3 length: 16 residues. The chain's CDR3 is CASSLFASGTVNEQFF. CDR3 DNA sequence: TGTGCCAGCAGTTTATTTGCTAGCGGGACTGTCAATGAGCAGTTCTTC.

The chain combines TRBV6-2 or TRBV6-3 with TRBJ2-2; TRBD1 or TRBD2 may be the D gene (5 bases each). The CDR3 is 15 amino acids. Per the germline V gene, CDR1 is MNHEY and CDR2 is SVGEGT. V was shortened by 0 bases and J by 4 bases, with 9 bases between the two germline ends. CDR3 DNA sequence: TGTGCCAGCAGTTACTCCGGGACCCCCACCGGGGAGCTGTTTTTT. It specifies CASSYSGTPTGELFF.

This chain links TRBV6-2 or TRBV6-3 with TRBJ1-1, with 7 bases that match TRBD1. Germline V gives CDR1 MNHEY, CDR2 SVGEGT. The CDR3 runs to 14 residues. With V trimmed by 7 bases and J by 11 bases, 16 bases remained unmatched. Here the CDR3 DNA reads TGTGCCAGCACTCACGGGATAGGGGGCCAGGGGGCTTTCTTT. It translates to CASTHGIGGQGAFF.